The 5 T cell receptor beta chains below come from one sample, sequenced in a study of control samples from healthy donors and cancer patients. The repertoire was sequenced with immunoSEQ multiplex PCR; TCRdb's copy has only in-frame clones and lacks some. Among roughly 150,000 clones listed, almost 90% were seen once. The sequenced material came from blood. The receptors here all came from a man younger than 30 in good health.

The rearrangement joins TRBV4-1 to TRBJ2-1; 11 nucleotides agree with TRBD2. Unmatched junction bases numbered 6, after V lost 0 bases and J lost 8 bases. Germline CDR1 is MGHRA and CDR2 is YSYEKL. This CDR3 has 16 residues. Here the CDR3 reads CASSQDPSGGRDEQFF. The DNA of the CDR3 is TGCGCCAGCAGCCAAGATCCTAGCGGGGGGAGGGATGAGCAGTTCTTC.

This clone has more than one count but fewer than ten. The chain couples TRBV11-1 to TRBJ2-3; 10 positions match TRBD2. The CDR3 is 14 amino acids. Germline V gene lookup returns CDR1 SGHAT and CDR2 FQDESV (reference sequence). With 5 bases clipped from V and 3 bases from J, the junction kept 2 bases outside the gene matches. The CDR3 loop is CASSATSGTDTQYF. As DNA, the CDR3 is TGTGCCAGCAGCGCGACTAGCGGGACAGATACGCAGTATTTT.

The V and J genes are TRBV23-1 and TRBJ2-7, with D possibly TRBD2 on 6 matching bases. TRBV23-1 is annotated as an ORF whose role is uncertain. This CDR3 spans 14 amino acids. Trimming cost V 10 bases and J 3 bases, with 19 bases left between them. The CDR3 reads CAIGGDGSYYEQYF. CDR3 in DNA: TGCGCCATCGGCGGGGACGGATCTTACTACGAGCAGTACTTC.

The chain employs TRBV5-1 and TRBJ2-3, with TRBD2 matching over 11 bases. The CDR3 spans 15 residues. Germline V gene data show CDR1 as SGHRS and CDR2 as YFSETQ. J was trimmed by 4 bases and V by 6 bases; bases with no gene match: 7. CDR3 protein: CASKKTSGAADTQYF. CDR3 nucleotides: TGCGCCAGCAAGAAGACTAGCGGGGCTGCAGATACGCAGTATTTT.

The chain combines TRBV18 with TRBJ1-5; weak D call: TRBD1 (5 bases). The CDR3 loop spans 17 amino acids. V was cut by 3 bases and J by 1 base, with 16 bases left in between. CDR1 and CDR2 from the germline V gene are KGHSH and LQKENI. CDR3 region: CASSPQGTEGSNQPQHF. The CDR3 nucleotides read TGTGCCAGCTCACCGCAAGGGACGGAGGGAAGCAATCAGCCCCAGCATTTT.